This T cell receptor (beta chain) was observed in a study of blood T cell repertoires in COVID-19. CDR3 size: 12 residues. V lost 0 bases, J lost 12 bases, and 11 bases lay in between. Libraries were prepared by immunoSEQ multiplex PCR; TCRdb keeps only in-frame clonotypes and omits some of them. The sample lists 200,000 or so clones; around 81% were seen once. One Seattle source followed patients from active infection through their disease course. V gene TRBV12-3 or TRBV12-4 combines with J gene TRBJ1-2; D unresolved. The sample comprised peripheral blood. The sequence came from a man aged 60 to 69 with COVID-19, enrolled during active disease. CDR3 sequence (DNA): TGTGCCAGCAGTTTAGCTGCCGGAGTTCACACCTTC. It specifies CASSLAAGVHTF.